The table lists the clone carrying this T cell receptor beta chain with many counts. Its antigen is currently unknown. PBMCs came from less than 11 ml fresh peripheral blood. The record originates from a study of T cells in Graves' hyperthyroidism and ophthalmopathy. Study background: Upon initial diagnosis and before any treatment, peripheral blood was collected. Notes on the study in general: Most expanded thyroid clonotypes above 0.001 also appeared in blood.

Germline V lookup: CDR1 SGHTA, CDR2 FQGTGA. Trimming took off 1 base at V and 6 bases at J, with 10 bases between the two ends. This CDR3 is 13 amino acids long. RNA transcripts yielded amplified TCR beta CDR3 regions. The TCR CDR3 first-round RT-PCR relied on the HTBI primer set. One entry per CDR3 protein, called by TCRdb with MiXCR from the multiplex PCR reads. The data contain about 360,000 distinct CDR3 sequences, 13% of them singletons. The sample comprised blood. V and J are TRBV7-3 and TRBJ2-7; D might be TRBD2 (6 bases). The source is a woman under 30 with Graves' hyperthyroidism. The CDR3 region is CASSLRQGGEQYF. In DNA form, the CDR3 reads TGTGCCAGCAGCTTAAGGCAGGGAGGCGAGCAGTACTTC.